The text below deals with one TCR beta chain. Its antigen remains unidentified. This sample is part of a study of T-cell memory formation after mild COVID-19. Notes on the study in general: The study detected some responding clones in pre-infection memory, suggesting cross-reactive memory joined. Whether second-wave clones peaking at day 37 were SARS-CoV-2 specific went unconfirmed.

CDR1 SEHNR and CDR2 FQNEAQ come from the germline V gene (reference sequence). The V and J ends lost 2 bases and 0 bases respectively, with 8 bases between them. The CDR3 loop spans 15 amino acids. Researchers used 5'RACE with constant-segment primers to make TCR alpha and TCR beta cDNA libraries that carry sample barcodes and UMIs. A single record per CDR3 protein comes from TCRdb applying MiXCR to the 5' RACE reads. The data contain about 180,000 distinct CDR3 sequences, approximately 18% of them seen just once; the ten biggest clones take up roughly 3.8%. The origin of this receptor is a man between 18 and 29 years old who had mild COVID-19 (a few samples of this study predate the infection). Cell type and time point are not known. This rearrangement joins TRBV7-9 to TRBJ2-1; D may be TRBD1 (6 bases). Sample: PBMCs or a T cell subset sorted from them (not recorded which). CDR3 amino acids: CASSLQGSSYNEQFF. The CDR3 coding sequence is TGTGCCAGCAGCTTACAGGGGAGCTCCTACAATGAGCAGTTCTTC.